This TCR beta chain was obtained from a study of CXCR3-negative and CXCR3-positive naive CD8 T cells. The TRB cDNA libraries were prepared by 5' RACE with UMI labels. TCRdb reworked the 5' RACE reads into one entry per CDR3 protein, no DNA. In all, the sample yields some 150,000 distinct CDR3 sequences. Turning to this clonotype: Its specificity is not known.

Notes on the study in general: TRB CDR3 hydrophobicity was greater in CXCR3-positive naive cells than in CXCR3-negative naive cells. Naive subsets were similarly diverse, while memory CD8+ repertoires were much less diverse.

This CDR3 spans 15 amino acids. Germline V gene lookup returns CDR1 LGHNA and CDR2 YNFKEQ. The receptor was derived from a human donor in good health. Some clones in this sample may be carry-over from other donors' samples. Source material: naive CXCR3+ CD8+ T cells from blood. Subset of the sample: CD45RO-CCR7+CD27+CD95- naive CD8+ T cells expressing CXCR3 (TNR3+). V is TRBV4-2 and J is TRBJ1-1. The CDR3 spells CASSPANYSNTEAFF.